One sample yielded the 16 T cell receptor beta chains listed below, sequenced in a study of blood T cell repertoires in COVID-19. Repertoires were generated with immunoSEQ multiplex PCR, while TCRdb's copy carries only in-frame clones and drops some. The sample contains 260,000 or so clones, nearly 85% of which appear only once. Sequencing was performed on peripheral blood. The receptors originated from a human donor in a cohort sampled during active COVID-19.

The V call is TRBV6-5, the J call TRBJ2-5; D ambiguous. Germline values: CDR1 MNHEY, CDR2 SVGAGI. The CDR3 spans 15 residues. The V end lost 2 bases, the J end lost 5 bases, and 15 bases lay between the germline ends. The CDR3 DNA follows: TGTGCCAGCAGTTACGGGTCCGATAGCCGCGAGACCCAGTACTTC. This translates into CASSYGSDSRETQYF.

The chain recombines TRBV5-1 with TRBJ2-3, with D possibly TRBD1 on 6 matching bases. The germline gives CDR1 SGHRS, CDR2 YFSETQ. The CDR3 is 13 amino acids. Trimming stripped 7 bases from V and 4 bases from J, with 13 bases between. The CDR3 DNA sequence: TGCGCCAGCTATCAGGGGCAGGCAGATACGCAGTATTTT. Its translation is CASYQGQADTQYF.

The V call is TRBV18, the J call TRBJ1-6; D gene ambiguous. Trimming removed 4 bases at V and 3 bases at J, with 7 bases between. Germline-derived CDR1 and CDR2 are KGHSH and LQKENI. CDR3 size: 14 residues. The CDR3 spells CASSLSGYNSPLHF. The CDR3 DNA follows: TGTGCCAGCTCACTATCGGGCTATAATTCACCCCTCCACTTT.

The V call is TRBV10-1, the J call TRBJ1-2, with 7 bases that match TRBD1. Germline CDR1 WNHNN, CDR2 SYGVQD (reference sequence). V shed 2 bases, J shed 8 bases, and the junction held 11 bases outside the gene matches. The CDR3 is 15 residues long. CDR3 DNA: TGCGCCAGCAGTGAGAAGACAGGGCCATTGGCCGGCTACACCTTC. As protein: CASSEKTGPLAGYTF.

This sequence joins TRBV18 and TRBJ2-3, with D uncertain. Trimming stripped 5 bases from V and 2 bases from J, with 8 bases between. This CDR3 has 13 residues. Germline CDR1 KGHSH, CDR2 LQKENI. The CDR3 loop is CASSSYFTDTQYF. For the CDR3, the DNA is TGTGCCAGCTCATCCTATTTCACAGATACGCAGTATTTT.

The V gene is TRBV7-2, the J gene TRBJ1-2; unclear D gene. This CDR3 spans 15 amino acids. Per the germline V gene, CDR1 is SGHTA and CDR2 is FQGNSA. The ends were cut back, 1 base at V and 8 bases at J, with 17 bases in the middle. In DNA form, the CDR3 reads TGTGCCAGCAGCTTAGAAACGGACCGGAGGAGGGGCTACACCTTC. Its translation: CASSLETDRRRGYTF.

This chain connects TRBV24-1 to TRBJ1-1; 9 nucleotides agree with TRBD1. The CDR3 sequence is 14 residues long. Germline CDR1 is KGHDR and CDR2 is SFDVKD. V was pared by 8 bases and J by 3 bases, with 6 bases of the junction left unmatched. This chain's CDR3 is CATTAGQGDTEAFF. The CDR3 DNA is TGTGCCACCACTGCGGGACAGGGTGACACTGAAGCTTTCTTT.

The rearrangement links TRBV7-2 to TRBJ2-1; TRBD2 agrees at 11 bases. CDR3 size: 17 residues. Germline V lookup: CDR1 SGHTA, CDR2 FQGNSA. The trim removed 1 base at V and 2 bases at J, leaving 4 bases unmatched. CDR3 protein: CASSLGKLAGAYNEQFF. For the CDR3, the DNA is TGTGCCAGCAGCTTAGGGAAACTAGCGGGGGCCTACAATGAGCAGTTCTTC.

The V and J genes are TRBV5-4 and TRBJ1-2, with D possibly being TRBD1 (5 bases). Germline CDR1 reads SGHNT; CDR2 reads YYREEE (reference sequence). The CDR3 consists of 12 residues. Trimming shortened V by 4 bases and J by 5 bases, and 9 bases separated the two germline ends. In DNA, the CDR3 is TGTGCCAGCAGCCTAAGACAGTATGGCTACACCTTC. Amino acid sequence: CASSLRQYGYTF. Complete variable domain (other parts from reference TRBV5-4 and TRBJ1-2): ETGVTQSPTHLIKTRGQQVTLRCSSQSGHNTVSWYQQALGQGPQFIFQYYREEENGRGNFPPRFSGLQFPNYSSELNVNALELDDSALYLCASSLRQYGYTFGSGTRLTVV.

This chain joins TRBV5-1 and TRBJ1-2, with 8 nucleotides matching TRBD1. Losses at the gene ends were 3 bases for V and 7 bases for J; bases not matched to a gene: 5. The germline V gene has CDR1 SGHRS and CDR2 YFSETQ. CDR3 size: 13 residues. CDR3 residues: CASSYGQGGGYTF. In DNA, the CDR3 is TGCGCCAGCAGCTACGGACAGGGTGGTGGCTACACCTTC.

This chain joins TRBV5-4 and TRBJ2-7, with D maybe TRBD1 (6 bases). The germline gives CDR1 SGHNT, CDR2 YYREEE (reference sequence). The CDR3 has 13 residues. V was trimmed by 0 bases and J by 3 bases, leaving 7 bases between them. CDR3 loop: CASSLVGGYEQYF. The DNA for the CDR3 is TGTGCCAGCAGCTTGGTAGGGGGCTACGAGCAGTACTTC.

This clone was seen a few times. V gene TRBV4-2 combines with J gene TRBJ2-3, with 12 bases fitting TRBD2. CDR1 LGHNA and CDR2 YNFKEQ come from the germline V gene. The CDR3 spans 17 residues. Trimming took 1 base from V and 5 from J; bases not matched to a gene: 7. CDR3 sequence reads: CASSQVLAGGHGDTQYF. The CDR3 DNA follows: TGTGCCAGCAGCCAAGTTCTAGCGGGGGGGCATGGAGATACGCAGTATTTT.

V and J are TRBV4-2 and TRBJ1-4; the D gene is possibly TRBD1 (6 bases). The CDR3 sequence is 16 residues long. V was pared by 0 bases and J by 4 bases, with 12 bases between. Germline lookup yields CDR1 LGHNA and CDR2 YNFKEQ. The CDR3 nucleotides read TGTGCCAGCAGCCAAGATCTACAGGGCTTTAATGAAAAACTGTTTTTT. It codes for CASSQDLQGFNEKLFF.

The rearrangement links TRBV6-5 to TRBJ1-1; D is unclear. Per germline, CDR1 MNHEY and CDR2 SVGAGI. V lost 6 bases, J lost 4 bases, and 12 bases lay in between. The CDR3 contains 13 residues. CDR3 DNA: TGTGCCAGCAGCCCCCTACGAGGCACTGAAGCTTTCTTT. It translates to CASSPLRGTEAFF.

The CDR3 coding sequence is TGTGCCAGCAGCTTAAACAGGGGTTATAATTCACCCCTCCACTTT. Translating it yields CASSLNRGYNSPLHF. The chain joins TRBV7-2 to TRBJ1-6; 7 nucleotides match TRBD1. Germline assignment: CDR1 SGHTA and CDR2 FQGNSA. This CDR3 has 15 residues. Trimming at V came to 2 bases and at J to 4 bases, leaving 2 bases not matched to a gene. Filled out from reference TRBV7-2 and TRBJ1-6, the complete variable domain reads GAGVSQSPSNKVTEKGKDVELRCDPISGHTALYWYRQSLGQGLEFLIYFQGNSAPDKSGLPSDRFSAERTGGSVSTLTIQRTQQEDSAVYLCASSLNRGYNSPLHFGNGTRLTVT.

This clone appeared a single time. The chain uses TRBV9 and TRBJ2-5; TRBD2 matches at 12 bases. CDR1 and CDR2 (germline): SGDLS, YYNGEE. The CDR3 consists of 18 residues. V lost 4 bases and J lost 3; bases outside the gene matches: 13. The DNA for the CDR3 is TGTGCCAGCAGCCAGGACCGGACTAGCGGGGACATAAAAGAGACCCAGTACTTC. Encoded protein: CASSQDRTSGDIKETQYF.